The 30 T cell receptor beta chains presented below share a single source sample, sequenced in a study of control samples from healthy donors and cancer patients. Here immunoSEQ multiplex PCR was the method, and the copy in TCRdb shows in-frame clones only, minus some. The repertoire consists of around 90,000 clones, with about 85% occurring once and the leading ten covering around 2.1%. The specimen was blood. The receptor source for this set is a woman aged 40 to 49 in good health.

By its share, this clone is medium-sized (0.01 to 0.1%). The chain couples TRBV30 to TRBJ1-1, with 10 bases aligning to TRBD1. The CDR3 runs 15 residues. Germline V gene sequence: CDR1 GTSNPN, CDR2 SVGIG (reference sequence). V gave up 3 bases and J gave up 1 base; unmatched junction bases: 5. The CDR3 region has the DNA TGTGCCTGGAGCCACAGGGACAGGGGGAACACTGAAGCTTTCTTT. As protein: CAWSHRDRGNTEAFF. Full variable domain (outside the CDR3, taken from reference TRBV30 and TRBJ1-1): SQTIHQWPATLVQPVGSPLSLECTVEGTSNPNLYWYRQAAGRGLQLLFYSVGIGQISSEVPQNLSASRPQDRQFILSSKKLLLSDSGFYLCAWSHRDRGNTEAFFGQGTRLTVV.

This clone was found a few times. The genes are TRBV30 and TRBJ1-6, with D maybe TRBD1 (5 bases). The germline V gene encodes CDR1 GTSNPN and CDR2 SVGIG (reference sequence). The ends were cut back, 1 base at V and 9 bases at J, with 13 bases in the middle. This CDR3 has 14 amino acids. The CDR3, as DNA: TGTGCCTGGAGTGCGGGTGCGGGGACTTCACCCCTCCACTTT. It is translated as CAWSAGAGTSPLHF.

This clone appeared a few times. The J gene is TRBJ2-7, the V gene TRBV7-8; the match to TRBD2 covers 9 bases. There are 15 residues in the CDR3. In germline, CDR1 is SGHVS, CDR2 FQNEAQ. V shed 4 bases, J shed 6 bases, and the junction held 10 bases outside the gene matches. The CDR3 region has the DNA TGTGCCAGCAGCTCGCTAGCGGGGTATACGGTCGAGCAGTACTTC. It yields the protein CASSSLAGYTVEQYF.

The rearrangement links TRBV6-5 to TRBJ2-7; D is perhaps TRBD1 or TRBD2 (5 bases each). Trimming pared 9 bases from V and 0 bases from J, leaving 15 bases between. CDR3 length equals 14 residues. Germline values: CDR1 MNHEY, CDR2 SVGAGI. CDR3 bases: TGTGCCAGTGGGGGAGTGACGAGCTCCTACGAGCAGTACTTC. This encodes CASGGVTSSYEQYF.

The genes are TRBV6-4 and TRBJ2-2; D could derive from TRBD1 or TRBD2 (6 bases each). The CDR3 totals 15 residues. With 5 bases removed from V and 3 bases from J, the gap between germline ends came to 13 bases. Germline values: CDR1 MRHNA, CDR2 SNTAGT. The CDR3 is CASSPEGGDTGELFF. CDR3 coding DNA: TGTGCCAGCAGTCCCGAGGGGGGAGACACCGGGGAGCTGTTTTTT.

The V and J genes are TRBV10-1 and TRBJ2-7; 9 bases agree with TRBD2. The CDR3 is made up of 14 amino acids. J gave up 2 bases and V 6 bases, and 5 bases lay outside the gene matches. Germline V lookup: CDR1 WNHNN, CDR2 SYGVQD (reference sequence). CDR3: CASSPSGGTYEQYF. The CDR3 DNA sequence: TGCGCCAGCAGCCCAAGCGGGGGGACCTACGAGCAGTACTTC.

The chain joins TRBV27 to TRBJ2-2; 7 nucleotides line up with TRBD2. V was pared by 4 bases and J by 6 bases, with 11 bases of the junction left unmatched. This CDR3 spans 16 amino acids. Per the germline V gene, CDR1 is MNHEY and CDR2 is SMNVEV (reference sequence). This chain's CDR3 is CASSSNQRGRAGELFF. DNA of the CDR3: TGTGCCAGCAGTTCCAACCAGCGGGGTAGGGCCGGGGAGCTGTTTTTT.

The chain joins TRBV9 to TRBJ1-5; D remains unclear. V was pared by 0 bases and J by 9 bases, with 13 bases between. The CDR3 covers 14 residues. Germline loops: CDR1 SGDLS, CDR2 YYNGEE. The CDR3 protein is CASSVGLPGSPQHF. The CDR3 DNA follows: TGTGCCAGCAGCGTAGGCCTCCCCGGATCGCCCCAGCATTTT.

The CDR3 nucleotides read TGTGCCAGCTCACAGGCCGGACAGGACGAAAAACTGTTTTTT. Encoded protein: CASSQAGQDEKLFF. The rearrangement links TRBV18 to TRBJ1-4; TRBD1 aligns across 7 bases. Per the germline V gene, CDR1 is KGHSH and CDR2 is LQKENI. The CDR3 has 14 amino acids. J was trimmed by 8 bases and V by 4 bases; bases with no gene match: 7.

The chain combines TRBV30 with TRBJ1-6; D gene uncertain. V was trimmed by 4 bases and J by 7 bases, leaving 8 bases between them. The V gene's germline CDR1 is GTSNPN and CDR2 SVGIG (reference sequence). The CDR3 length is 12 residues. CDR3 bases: TGTGCCTGGACAGCTGTAAATTCACCCCTCCACTTT. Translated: CAWTAVNSPLHF. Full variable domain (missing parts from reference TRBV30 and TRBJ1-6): SQTIHQWPATLVQPVGSPLSLECTVEGTSNPNLYWYRQAAGRGLQLLFYSVGIGQISSEVPQNLSASRPQDRQFILSSKKLLLSDSGFYLCAWTAVNSPLHFGNGTRLTVT.

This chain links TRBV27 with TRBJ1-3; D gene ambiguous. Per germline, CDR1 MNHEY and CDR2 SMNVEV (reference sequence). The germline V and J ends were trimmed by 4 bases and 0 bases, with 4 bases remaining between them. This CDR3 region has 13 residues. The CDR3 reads CASSWNSGNTIYF. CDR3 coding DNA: TGTGCCAGCAGTTGGAACTCTGGAAACACCATATATTTT.

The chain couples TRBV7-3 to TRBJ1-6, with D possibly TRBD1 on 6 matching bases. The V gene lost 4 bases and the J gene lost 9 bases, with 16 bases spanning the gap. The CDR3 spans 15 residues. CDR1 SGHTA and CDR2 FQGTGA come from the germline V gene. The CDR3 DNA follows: TGTGCCAGCAGCTCCGGCGGGGGGCTTGGTTCACCCCTCCACTTT. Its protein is CASSSGGGLGSPLHF.

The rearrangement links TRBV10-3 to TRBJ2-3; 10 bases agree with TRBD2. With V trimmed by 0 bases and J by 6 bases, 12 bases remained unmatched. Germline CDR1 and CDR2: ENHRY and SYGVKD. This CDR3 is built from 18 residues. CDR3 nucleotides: TGTGCCATCAGTGAGTCGATTACAGCGGGGGGGCCTAGGGATACGCAGTATTTT. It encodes CAISESITAGGPRDTQYF.

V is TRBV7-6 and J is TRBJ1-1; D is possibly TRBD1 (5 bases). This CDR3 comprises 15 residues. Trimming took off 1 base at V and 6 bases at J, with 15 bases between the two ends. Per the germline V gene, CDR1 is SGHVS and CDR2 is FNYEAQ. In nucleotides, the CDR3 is TGTGCCAGCAGCTTAGATCCGGGGCGCATGGCTGAAGCTTTCTTT. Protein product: CASSLDPGRMAEAFF.

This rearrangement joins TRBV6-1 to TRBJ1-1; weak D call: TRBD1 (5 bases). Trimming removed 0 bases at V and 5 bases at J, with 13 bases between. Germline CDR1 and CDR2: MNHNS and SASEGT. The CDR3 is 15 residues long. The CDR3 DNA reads TGTGCCAGCAGTGAAGCGGCGGGGAGGGGTACTGAAGCTTTCTTT. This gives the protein CASSEAAGRGTEAFF.

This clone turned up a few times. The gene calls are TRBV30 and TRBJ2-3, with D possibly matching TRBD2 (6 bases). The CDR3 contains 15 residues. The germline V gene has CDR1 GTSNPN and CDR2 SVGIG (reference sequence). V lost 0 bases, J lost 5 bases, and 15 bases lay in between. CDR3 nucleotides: TGTGCCTGGAGTGTGGGCTTGGGGCGGGGAGATACGCAGTATTTT. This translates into CAWSVGLGRGDTQYF.

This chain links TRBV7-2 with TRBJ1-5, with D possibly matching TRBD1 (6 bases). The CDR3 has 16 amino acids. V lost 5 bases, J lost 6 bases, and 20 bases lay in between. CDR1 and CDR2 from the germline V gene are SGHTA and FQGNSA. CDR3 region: CASSPDRKQFGQPQHF. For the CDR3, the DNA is TGTGCCAGCAGCCCCGACAGGAAACAGTTTGGTCAGCCCCAGCATTTT.

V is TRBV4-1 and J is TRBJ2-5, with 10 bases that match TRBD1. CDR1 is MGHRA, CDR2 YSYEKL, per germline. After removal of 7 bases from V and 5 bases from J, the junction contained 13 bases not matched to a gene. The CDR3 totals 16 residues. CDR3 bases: TGCGCCAGCACTCGGGGGACTCGGGACAGGGGCGAGACCCAGTACTTC. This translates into CASTRGTRDRGETQYF.

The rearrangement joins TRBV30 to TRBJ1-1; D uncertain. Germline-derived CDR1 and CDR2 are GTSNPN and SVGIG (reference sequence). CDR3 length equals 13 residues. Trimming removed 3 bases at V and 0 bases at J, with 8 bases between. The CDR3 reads CAWRRLMNTEAFF. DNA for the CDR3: TGTGCCTGGAGACGTCTCATGAACACTGAAGCTTTCTTT.

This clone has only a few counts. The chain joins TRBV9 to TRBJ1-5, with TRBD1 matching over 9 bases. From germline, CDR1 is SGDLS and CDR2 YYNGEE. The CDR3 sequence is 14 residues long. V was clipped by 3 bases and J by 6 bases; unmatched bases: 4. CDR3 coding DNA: TGTGCCAGCAGCGCAGGACAGGGGCCTCAGCCCCAGCATTTT. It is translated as CASSAGQGPQPQHF.

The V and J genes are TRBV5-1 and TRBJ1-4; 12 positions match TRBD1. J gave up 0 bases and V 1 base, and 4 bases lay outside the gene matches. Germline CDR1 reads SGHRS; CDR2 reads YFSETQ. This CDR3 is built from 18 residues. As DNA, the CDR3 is TGCGCCAGCAGCTTGAGGGGACAGGGGGCCGCAACTAATGAAAAACTGTTTTTT. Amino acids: CASSLRGQGAATNEKLFF. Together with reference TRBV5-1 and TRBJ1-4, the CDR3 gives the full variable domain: KAGVTQTPRYLIKTRGQQVTLSCSPISGHRSVSWYQQTPGQGLQFLFEYFSETQRNKGNFPGRFSGRQFSNSRSEMNVSTLELGDSALYLCASSLRGQGAATNEKLFFGSGTQLSVL.

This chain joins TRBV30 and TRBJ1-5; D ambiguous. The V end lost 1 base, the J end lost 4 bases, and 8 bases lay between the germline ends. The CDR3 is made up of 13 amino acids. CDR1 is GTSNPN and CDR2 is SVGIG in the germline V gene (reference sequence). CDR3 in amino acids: CAWSGTGNQPQHF. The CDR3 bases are TGTGCCTGGAGTGGGACGGGGAATCAGCCCCAGCATTTT.

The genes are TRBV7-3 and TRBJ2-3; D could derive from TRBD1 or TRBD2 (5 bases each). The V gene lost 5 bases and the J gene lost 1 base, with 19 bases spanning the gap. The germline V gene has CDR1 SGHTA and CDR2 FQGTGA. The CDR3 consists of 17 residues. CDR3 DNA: TGTGCCAGCAGCCTCCTCCGAGGGGCAGGACGCACAGATACGCAGTATTTT. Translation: CASSLLRGAGRTDTQYF.

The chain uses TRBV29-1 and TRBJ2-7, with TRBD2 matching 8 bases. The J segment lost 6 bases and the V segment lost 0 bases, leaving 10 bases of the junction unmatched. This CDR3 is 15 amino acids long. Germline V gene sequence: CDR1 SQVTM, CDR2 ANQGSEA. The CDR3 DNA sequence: TGCAGCGTTGAAGATCAAGGAAGCGGGGGCCTCGAGCAGTACTTC. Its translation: CSVEDQGSGGLEQYF.

The CDR3 coding sequence is TGTGCCAGCAGTTACTCAGGGGCCAGCCAAGAGACCCAGTACTTC. This gives the protein CASSYSGASQETQYF. The chain is built from TRBV6-5 and TRBJ2-5; TRBD1 might be the D (5 bases). The germline CDR1 and CDR2 sequences are MNHEY and SVGAGI. V lost 0 bases and J 1 base, leaving 9 bases between the germline ends. The CDR3 is 15 residues long.

The CDR3 here is CASRQFGSGNTIYF. CDR3 sequence (DNA): TGTGCCAGCAGACAGTTCGGCTCTGGAAACACCATATATTTT. The chain couples TRBV11-3 to TRBJ1-3; no clear D. The V end lost 6 bases, the J end lost 0 bases, and 9 bases lay between the germline ends. This CDR3 is 14 amino acids long. Germline V gene sequence: CDR1 SGHNT, CDR2 YENEEA. The full variable domain, with the rest looked up from reference TRBV11-3 and TRBJ1-3, is EAGVVQSPRYKIIEKKQPVAFWCNPISGHNTLYWYLQNLGQGPELLIRYENEEAVDDSQLPKDRFSAERLKGVDSTLKIQPAELGDSAVYLCASRQFGSGNTIYFGEGSWLTVV.

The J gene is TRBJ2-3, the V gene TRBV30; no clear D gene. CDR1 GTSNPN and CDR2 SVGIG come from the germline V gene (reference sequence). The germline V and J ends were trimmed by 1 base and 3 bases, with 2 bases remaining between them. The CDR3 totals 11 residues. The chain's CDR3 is CAWSATDTQYF. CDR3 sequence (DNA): TGTGCCTGGAGTGCGACAGATACGCAGTATTTT. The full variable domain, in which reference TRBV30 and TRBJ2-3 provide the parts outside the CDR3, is SQTIHQWPATLVQPVGSPLSLECTVEGTSNPNLYWYRQAAGRGLQLLFYSVGIGQISSEVPQNLSASRPQDRQFILSSKKLLLSDSGFYLCAWSATDTQYFGPGTRLTVL.

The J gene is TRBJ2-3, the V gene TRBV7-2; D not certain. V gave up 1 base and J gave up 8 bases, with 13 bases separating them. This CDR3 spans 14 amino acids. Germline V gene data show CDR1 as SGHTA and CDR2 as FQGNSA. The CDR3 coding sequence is TGTGCCAGCAGCTTAGGCGGCAGCCAAGGTACGCAGTATTTT. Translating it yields CASSLGGSQGTQYF.

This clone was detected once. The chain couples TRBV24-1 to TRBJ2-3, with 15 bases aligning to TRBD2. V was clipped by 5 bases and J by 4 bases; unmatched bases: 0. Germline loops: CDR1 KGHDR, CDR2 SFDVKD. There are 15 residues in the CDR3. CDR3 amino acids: CATSGTSGGADTQYF. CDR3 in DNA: TGTGCCACCAGTGGGACTAGCGGGGGGGCAGATACGCAGTATTTT.

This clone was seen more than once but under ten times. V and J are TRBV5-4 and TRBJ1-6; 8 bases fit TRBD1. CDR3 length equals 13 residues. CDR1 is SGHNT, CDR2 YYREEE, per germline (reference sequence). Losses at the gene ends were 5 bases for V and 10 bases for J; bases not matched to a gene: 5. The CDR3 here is CASRRQGTSPLHF. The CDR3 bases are TGTGCCAGCAGAAGACAGGGGACCTCACCCCTCCACTTT.